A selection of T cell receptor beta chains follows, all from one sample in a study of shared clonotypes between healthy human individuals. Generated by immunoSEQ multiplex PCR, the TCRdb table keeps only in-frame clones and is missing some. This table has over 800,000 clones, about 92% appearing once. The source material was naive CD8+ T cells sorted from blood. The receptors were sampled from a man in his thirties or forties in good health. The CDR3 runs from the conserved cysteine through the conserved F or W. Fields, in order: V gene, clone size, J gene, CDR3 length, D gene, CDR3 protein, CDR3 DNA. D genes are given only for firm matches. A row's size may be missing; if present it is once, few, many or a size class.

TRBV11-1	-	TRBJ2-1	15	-	CASSFLGGTYNEQFF	TGTGCCAGCAGCTTTCTGGGCGGGACTTACAATGAGCAGTTCTTC
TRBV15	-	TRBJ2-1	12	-	CATRPIGNEQFF	TGTGCCACCAGACCCATAGGCAATGAGCAGTTCTTC
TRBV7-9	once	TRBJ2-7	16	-	CASSFFGQFGSYEQYF	TGTGCCAGCAGCTTTTTCGGTCAGTTCGGCTCCTACGAGCAGTACTTC
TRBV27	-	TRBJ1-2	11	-	CASSSPDGYTF	TGTGCCAGCAGTAGCCCCGATGGCTACACCTTC
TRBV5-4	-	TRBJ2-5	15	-	CASSLGPGVQETQYF	TGTGCCAGCAGCTTAGGTCCGGGAGTCCAAGAGACCCAGTACTTC
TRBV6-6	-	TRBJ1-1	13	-	CASSYERNTEAFF	TGTGCCAGCAGTTACGAGAGGAACACTGAAGCTTTCTTT
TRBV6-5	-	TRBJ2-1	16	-	CASSYYGGSRHNEQFF	TGTGCCAGCAGTTACTACGGAGGGAGTCGCCACAATGAGCAGTTCTTC
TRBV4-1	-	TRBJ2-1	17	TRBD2	CASSHPLSSGSQNEQFF	TGCGCCAGCAGCCATCCCCTTTCTAGCGGGAGTCAGAATGAGCAGTTCTTC
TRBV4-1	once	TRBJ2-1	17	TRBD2	CASSQVLAGRGNNEQFF	TGCGCCAGCAGCCAGGTTTTAGCGGGGCGAGGAAACAATGAGCAGTTCTTC
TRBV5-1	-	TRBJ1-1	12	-	CASSLTGPEAFF	TGCGCCAGCAGCTTGACGGGCCCTGAAGCTTTCTTT
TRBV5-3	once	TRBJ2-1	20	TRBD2	CARSLVGTSQIPGSYNEQFF	TGTGCCAGAAGCTTGGTAGGGACTAGTCAAATCCCGGGCTCCTACAATGAGCAGTTCTTC
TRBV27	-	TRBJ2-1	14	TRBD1	CASLSGFTGGEQFF	TGTGCCAGCCTCAGCGGGTTTACAGGGGGTGAGCAGTTCTTC
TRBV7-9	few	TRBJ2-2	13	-	CASSGSAHGELFF	TGTGCCAGCAGCGGTAGCGCGCACGGGGAGCTGTTTTTT
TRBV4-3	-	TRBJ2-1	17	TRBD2	CASSHTRASGAYNEQFF	TGCGCCAGCAGCCATACAAGGGCTAGCGGAGCTTACAATGAGCAGTTCTTC
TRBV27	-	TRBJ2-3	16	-	CASSSTDPYTPDTQYF	TGTGCCAGCAGTTCTACCGATCCATATACGCCGGATACGCAGTATTTT